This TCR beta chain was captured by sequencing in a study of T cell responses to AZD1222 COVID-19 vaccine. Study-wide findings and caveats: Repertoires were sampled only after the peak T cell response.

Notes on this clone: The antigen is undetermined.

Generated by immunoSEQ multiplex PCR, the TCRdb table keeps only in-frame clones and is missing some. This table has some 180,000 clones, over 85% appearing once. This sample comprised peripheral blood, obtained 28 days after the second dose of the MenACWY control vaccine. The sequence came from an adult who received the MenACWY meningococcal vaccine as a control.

CDR3 nucleotide sequence: TGCGCCAGCAGCCAGGATGGGTCAGGCCTCGAGCAGTACTTC. Translating it yields CASSQDGSGLEQYF. The rearrangement links TRBV4-3 to TRBJ2-7, with unresolved D. CDR1 LGHNA and CDR2 YSLEER come from the germline V gene. The CDR3 is made up of 14 amino acids. Trimming left V 3 bases short and J 6 bases short, with 15 bases between.